This T cell receptor beta chain was captured by sequencing in a study of technical replicates of blood from a handful of donors. The table came from immunoSEQ multiplex PCR; TCRdb's copy has only in-frame clones and leaves some out. The table has tens of thousands of clones, 70% to 90% seen once. The V gene's germline CDR1 is SGHNT and CDR2 YYREEE (reference sequence). The V gene end was trimmed by 4 bases and the J gene end by 6 bases; junction bases not matched to a gene: 10. The CDR3 is 16 residues long. The chain recombines TRBV5-4 with TRBJ2-1; 10 nucleotides line up with TRBD1. This clonotype originated in a human donor in good health. Some clones in this sample may be carry-over from other donors' samples. The source material was PBMCs. The chain's CDR3 is CASSRPGTGDINEQFF. DNA of the CDR3: TGTGCCAGCAGCAGACCCGGGACAGGGGACATCAATGAGCAGTTCTTC.